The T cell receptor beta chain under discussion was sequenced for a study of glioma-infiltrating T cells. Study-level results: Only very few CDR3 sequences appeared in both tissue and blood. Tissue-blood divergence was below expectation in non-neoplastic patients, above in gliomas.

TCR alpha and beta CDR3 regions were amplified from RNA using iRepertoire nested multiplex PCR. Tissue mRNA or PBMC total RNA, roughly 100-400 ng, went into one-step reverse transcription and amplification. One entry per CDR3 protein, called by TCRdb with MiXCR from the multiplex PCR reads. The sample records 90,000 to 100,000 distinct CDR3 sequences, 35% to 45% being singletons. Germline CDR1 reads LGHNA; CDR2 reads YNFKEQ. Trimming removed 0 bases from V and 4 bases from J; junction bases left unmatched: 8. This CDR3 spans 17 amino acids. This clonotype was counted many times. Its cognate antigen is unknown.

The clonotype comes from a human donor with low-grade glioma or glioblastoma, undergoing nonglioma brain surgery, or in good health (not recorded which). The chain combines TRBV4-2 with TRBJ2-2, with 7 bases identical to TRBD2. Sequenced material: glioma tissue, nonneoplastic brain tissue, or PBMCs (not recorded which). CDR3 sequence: CASSQELGGGFTGELFF. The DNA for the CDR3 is TGTGCCAGCAGCCAAGAACTGGGGGGGGGGTTCACCGGGGAGCTGTTTTTT.